The 7 T cell receptor beta chains given below trace back to one sample, sequenced in a study of T cells expressing NK-cell markers. TCRdb reprocessed the 5' RACE reads, with one entry per CDR3 protein and no DNA. Its table lists about 300,000 distinct CDR3 sequences. Input material: blood T cells: a sorted CD56 or NKG2C T cell subset, CD4+ or CD8+ T cells, or bulk PBMC T cells (not recorded which). All receptors come from a woman aged 18 to 69 in good health.

The chain links TRBV5-1 to TRBJ1-1. Germline V gives CDR1 SGHRS, CDR2 YFSETQ. The CDR3 sequence is 13 residues long. The CDR3 loop reads CASSTAGTTEAFF.

V usage is TRBV12-3 or TRBV12-4 and J usage is TRBJ1-5; TCRdb proposes TRBD1, but this gene call is untestable without DNA. This CDR3 has 13 residues. This CDR3 is CASSLPGARTQHF.

This sequence joins TRBV7-3 and TRBJ2-3; TCRdb lists TRBD1, though no DNA is available to test this call. The CDR3 has 15 residues. In germline, CDR1 is SGHTA, CDR2 FQGTGA. The CDR3 region is CASSLPGTGADTQYF.

This chain joins TRBV5-1 and TRBJ2-1; TCRdb picks TRBD1, but there is no DNA to check that call. The CDR3 sequence is 12 residues long. Germline CDR1 and CDR2: SGHRS and YFSETQ. The CDR3 reads CASSLDGAEQFF.

The rearrangement joins TRBV3-1 to TRBJ1-2; the TCRdb call, TRBD1, lacks DNA for checking. There are 13 residues in the CDR3. In germline, CDR1 is LGHDT, CDR2 YNNKEL (reference sequence). The CDR3: CASSQMVTGRYTF.

The V gene is TRBV11-2, the J gene TRBJ2-3; TCRdb's D call of TRBD2 is untestable without DNA. From germline, CDR1 is SGHAT and CDR2 FQNNGV. The CDR3 length is 16 residues. The CDR3 loop is CASSKTSGRSTDTQYF.

The chain employs TRBV18 and TRBJ2-7; TCRdb names TRBD1, which stays unverified in the absence of DNA. Germline V CDR1 and CDR2: KGHSH, LQKENI. The CDR3 runs to 14 residues. CDR3 loop: CASSFGQEYYEQYF.